Detailed here is one T cell receptor beta chain. Its target is not known. This sample was taken from a study of PD-1 blockade in classical Hodgkin lymphoma. Study conclusions and caveats: Complete responders had baseline diversity similar to newly diagnosed patients. The drivers behind the repertoire differences, possibly disease activity or prior therapy, remain undefined.

In every patient, relapse followed autologous stem cell transplantation, while exposure to brentuximab vedotin differed. Best response was recorded as complete response, partial response or progressive disease. Here immunoSEQ multiplex PCR was the method, and the copy in TCRdb shows in-frame clones only, minus some. The sample lists roughly 28,000 clones, less than 75% occurring once. The CDR3 is 16 amino acids. Germline V lookup: CDR1 SGHKS, CDR2 YYEKEE (reference sequence). Trimming took 4 bases from V and 0 from J, leaving 14 bases between them. The chain has TRBV5-5 and TRBJ1-5; tentatively, D is TRBD1 (5 bases). The specimen was peripheral blood mononuclear cells (PBMCs), collected before the second cycle of nivolumab. This TCR derives from a human donor with classical Hodgkin lymphoma. The CDR3 bases are TGTGCCAGCAGCCGGGGCCCCGGGTCTAGCAATCAGCCCCAGCATTTT. This codes for CASSRGPGSSNQPQHF.